The present TCR beta chain was sequenced within a study of regulatory T cells in long-lasting Graves disease. Across the whole study: Positive TSH receptor antibodies alongside over 5 years of antithyroid drugs were what marked Graves' disease as persistent. Broader study findings: It was in persistent disease that TRBV28, TRBJ1-2 and TRBJ2-5 were favored. Public clonotype sharing was higher in persistent than newly diagnosed patients. Limited sample numbers may have lowered accuracy.

Regarding this clonotype: Antigen unknown.

TCR beta libraries were built with iRepertoire HTBI primers and Arm-PCR of CDR3 regions. TCRdb itself ran the multiplex PCR reads through MiXCR, one entry per CDR3 protein. This sample has 400,000 to 500,000 distinct CDR3 sequences, with around 23% found just once. The CDR3 has 15 amino acids. Germline CDR1 and CDR2: MGHRA and YSYEKL. V was pared by 3 bases and J by 3 bases, with 14 bases between. Noted time point: persistent/refractory GD, antithyroid drugs over 5 years with positive TRAb. There was RNA extracted from PBMCs, and the TCR library was made from it. This sample comprised peripheral blood mononuclear cells (PBMCs), obtained when the disease was refractory, from a patient treated with antithyroid drugs. This clonotype originated in a female donor with Graves disease. The J gene is TRBJ1-1, the V gene TRBV4-1; no firm D call. DNA for the CDR3: TGCGCCAGCAGCCAGATCGTGGATGGGGACACTGAAGCTTTCTTT. Its protein is CASSQIVDGDTEAFF.